This TCR beta chain was recorded in a study of shared clonotypes between healthy human individuals. Trimming cost V 5 bases and J 7 bases, with 9 bases left between them. The CDR3 is 11 residues long. Germline V gene data show CDR1 as DFQATT and CDR2 as SNEGSKA (reference sequence). Profiled with immunoSEQ multiplex PCR; TCRdb holds only in-frame clones, not every one. The data contain about 2.4 million clones, 93% of them singletons. As regards this clone: Additional DNA sequences in this sample encode the identical CDR3.

The source of this sequence is a man younger than 35 in good health. Some clones in this sample may be carry-over from other donors' samples. Sequenced sample: naive CD4+ T cells from PBMCs. Described subset: CD45RA+ positively selected. V gene TRBV20-1 combines with J gene TRBJ2-1, with a weak D call TRBD2 (5 bases). The CDR3 region has the DNA TGCAGTGCTCCCCGCGGGAATGAGCAGTTCTTC. Amino acids: CSAPRGNEQFF.